This T cell receptor (beta chain) was profiled in a study of beta chain features in type 1 diabetes. Study as a whole: Age, gender and cell yields were alike across patients and healthy donors. There were some 110 million sorted cells examined across all samples.

Every donor had blood drawn once into heparin, about 116 mL on average. This clone has a handful of counts. The antigen is undetermined. Germline V gene data show CDR1 as SQVTM and CDR2 as ANQGSEA. This CDR3 comprises 15 residues. Trimming stripped 7 bases from V and 3 bases from J, with 22 bases between. Since all of the isolated RNA was reverse transcribed, expressed TCRB transcripts were what got sequenced. The protocol was immunoSEQ multiplex PCR, while the TCRdb copy is restricted to in-frame clones and leaves out a portion. The profile shows around 120,000 clones, 15% to 20% of them singletons. Findings and limits, study-wide: There was a moderate but significant shortening of TCRB CDR3s in all four CD4+ subsets of Type 1 diabetes patients. A greater similarity of naive, central memory and Treg TCRB repertoires was seen among patients than among healthy donors.

The rearrangement uses TRBV29-1 and TRBJ2-7; D ambiguous. The sequencing input was central memory CD4+ T cells from blood. This clonotype originated in a man aged 18 to 29 with type 1 diabetes. Here the CDR3 reads CSGGSAVGSLYEQYF. In DNA, the CDR3 is TGCAGCGGTGGGTCGGCGGTGGGGTCCCTCTACGAGCAGTACTTC.